The TCR beta chain under discussion was sequenced for a study of cytomegalovirus exposure and HLA in healthy donors. For this clone: Its antigen is unknown.

PCR was performed using 60 Vbeta and 13 Jbeta primers. Only in-frame clones appear in the TCRdb table, and some are missing; sequencing was by immunoSEQ multiplex PCR. The sample has 43,000 or so clones, roughly 80% seen once. Study-wide points: The classifier was said to identify cytomegalovirus status with high specificity and sensitivity. A link between a missense DCLRE1C variant and TCR beta V- and J-gene trimming emerged from a later analysis.

The CDR3 extends over 22 amino acids. The specimen sequenced was PBMCs. The chain is built from TRBV21-1 and TRBJ2-7; whether TRBD2, the table's D call, matches the DNA was not checked. TRBV21-1 counts as a pseudogene. This clonotype was sampled from a man aged 25 to 40 in good health and CMV-seronegative. The DNA for the CDR3 is TGTGCCAGCAGCAAACCTCAAAAACGTTGCAGGGTTCGCGGGAGAGTCTCCTACGAGCAGTACTTC. It specifies CASSKPQKRCRVRGRVSYEQYF.